A single sample is the source of the 24 T cell receptor beta chains below, sequenced in a study of Graves' ophthalmopathy and Graves' hyperthyroidism. From RNA, the CDR3 regions of TCR beta chains were amplified and sequenced. Second-round multiplex PCR came after a first-round RT-PCR that employed HTBI primers. TCRdb fed the multiplex PCR reads into MiXCR, producing one record per CDR3 protein. The data hold hundreds of thousands of distinct CDR3 sequences, with approximately 39% observed a single time. The sample comprised peripheral blood. The receptors stem from an adult man with Graves' ophthalmopathy.

V and J are TRBV29-1 and TRBJ1-1, with D hard to call. Germline-derived CDR1 and CDR2 are SQVTM and ANQGSEA. Trimming removed 0 bases at V and 8 bases at J, with 7 bases between. The CDR3 has 11 residues. The CDR3 loop reads CSVEEGKEAFF. Written as DNA, the CDR3 is TGCAGCGTTGAAGAGGGGAAGGAAGCTTTCTTT.

This clonotype was observed at least ten times. V gene TRBV19 combines with J gene TRBJ1-2; 8 bases map to TRBD1. V was pared by 2 bases and J by 6 bases, with 11 bases of the junction left unmatched. In germline, CDR1 is LNHDA, CDR2 SQIVND (reference sequence). The CDR3 spans 16 residues. This chain's CDR3 is CASSITGTGGGDGYTF. CDR3 in DNA: TGTGCCAGTAGTATAACCGGGACAGGTGGTGGTGATGGCTACACCTTC. The variable domain in full, with the rest retrieved from reference TRBV19 and TRBJ1-2, is DGGITQSPKYLFRKEGQNVTLSCEQNLNHDAMYWYRQDPGQGLRLIYYSQIVNDFQKGDIAEGYSVSREKKESFPLTVTSAQKNPTAFYLCASSITGTGGGDGYTFGSGTRLTVV.

As to this clonotype: Since a much larger clone is just one base distant, this may be a read error. The chain couples TRBV15 to TRBJ1-1, with 7 bases that match TRBD1. After removal of 5 bases from V and 4 bases from J, the junction contained 7 bases not matched to a gene. The length of the CDR3 is 14 residues. The germline V gene has CDR1 LNHNV and CDR2 YYDKDF (reference sequence). For the CDR3, the DNA is TGTGCCACCAGCCGTGACAGGGCGAGCACTGAAGCTTTCTTT. It encodes CATSRDRASTEAFF.

This clonotype was seen ten or more times. V and J are TRBV5-1 and TRBJ2-5; D not certain. From germline, CDR1 is SGHRS and CDR2 YFSETQ. This CDR3 is 16 amino acids long. V lost 4 bases and J lost 2, with 18 bases in between. The CDR3 loop is CASSLGRAGIQETQYF. The CDR3 nucleotides read TGCGCCAGCAGCCTTGGTAGGGCCGGAATACAAGAGACCCAGTACTTC.

The table lists this clonotype with many counts. The V call is TRBV7-3, the J call TRBJ1-2; the D gene is possibly TRBD1 (6 bases). CDR1 SGHTA and CDR2 FQGTGA come from the germline V gene. Trimming pared 5 bases from V and 7 bases from J, leaving 14 bases between. This CDR3 is built from 13 residues. The CDR3 region is CASSDPGEAGYTF. The CDR3 bases are TGTGCCAGCAGCGATCCAGGGGAGGCTGGCTACACCTTC.

In the case of this clonotype: This clone may be a read error of a much larger clone one base away. The rearrangement joins TRBV19 to TRBJ1-5, with 7 bases identical to TRBD1. The V gene's germline CDR1 is LNHDA and CDR2 SQIVND (reference sequence). The CDR3 has 14 residues. Trimming took 7 bases from V and 5 from J; bases not matched to a gene: 8. For the CDR3, the DNA is TGTGCCAGTAAAGCGACAGGGTACGATCAGCCCCAGCATTTT. Its protein product is CASKATGYDQPQHF.

This clonotype was observed many times. The V gene is TRBV29-1, the J gene TRBJ2-7, with D unclear. Germline lookup yields CDR1 SQVTM and CDR2 ANQGSEA. This CDR3 has 13 amino acids. V gave up 0 bases and J gave up 0 bases, with 6 bases separating them. CDR3 loop: CSVEETPSYEQYF. DNA for the CDR3: TGCAGCGTTGAAGAGACCCCCTCCTACGAGCAGTACTTC.

In its sample, this clonotype was seen many times. V usage is TRBV29-1 and J usage is TRBJ2-7; D perhaps matches TRBD1 (6 bases). Germline lookup yields CDR1 SQVTM and CDR2 ANQGSEA. Trimming removed 6 bases from V and 3 bases from J, with 12 bases in between. The CDR3 extends over 12 amino acids. CDR3 nucleotides: TGCAGCGTCCACACAGGGATCTACGAGCAGTACTTC. This encodes CSVHTGIYEQYF.

In this sample, this clonotype turned up a few times. The chain is built from TRBV4-1 and TRBJ1-6; the match to TRBD1 covers 8 bases. Unmatched junction bases numbered 8, after V lost 0 bases and J lost 7 bases. CDR3 length: 17 amino acids. The germline V gene has CDR1 MGHRA and CDR2 YSYEKL. The CDR3 sequence: CASSQDGGRTGNSPLHF. For the CDR3, the DNA is TGCGCCAGCAGCCAAGATGGAGGACGGACAGGGAATTCACCCCTCCACTTT.

This clonotype was seen many times. The chain carries TRBV19 and TRBJ1-2; tentative D call: TRBD1 (5 bases). Deletions cut 6 bases from V and 2 bases from J, with 10 bases between. The CDR3 runs 13 residues. Germline-derived CDR1 and CDR2 are LNHDA and SQIVND (reference sequence). This chain's CDR3 is CASRPTANYGYTF. The CDR3 DNA sequence: TGTGCCAGTAGACCGACAGCCAACTATGGCTACACCTTC.

This clonotype was found many times. V usage is TRBV20-1 and J usage is TRBJ2-5, with 8 bases identical to TRBD2. Trimming at V came to 6 bases and at J to 5 bases, leaving 5 bases not matched to a gene. The length of the CDR3 is 12 residues. In germline, CDR1 is DFQATT, CDR2 SNEGSKA (reference sequence). CDR3 amino acids: CSAVSGSETQYF. CDR3 bases: TGCAGTGCCGTAAGCGGGAGTGAGACCCAGTACTTC.

This clonotype was picked up many times. The V and J genes are TRBV11-3 and TRBJ2-7; 9 nucleotides line up with TRBD2. The CDR3 loop spans 14 amino acids. V was clipped by 5 bases and J by 2 bases; unmatched bases: 4. CDR1 and CDR2 (germline): SGHNT, YENEEA. The CDR3 coding sequence is TGTGCCAGCAGCCTTAGCGGGAGCGCCTACGAGCAGTACTTC. Its translation: CASSLSGSAYEQYF. Drawing the rest from reference TRBV11-3 and TRBJ2-7, the complete variable domain is EAGVVQSPRYKIIEKKQPVAFWCNPISGHNTLYWYLQNLGQGPELLIRYENEEAVDDSQLPKDRFSAERLKGVDSTLKIQPAELGDSAVYLCASSLSGSAYEQYFGPGTRLTVT.

Remarks on this clonotype: This may arise from a read error, as a much more abundant clone is one base away. The chain joins TRBV7-9 to TRBJ2-7, with 9 positions matching TRBD1. The germline CDR1 and CDR2 sequences are SEHNR and FQNEAQ (reference sequence). The CDR3 is made up of 15 amino acids. J was trimmed by 2 bases and V by 5 bases; bases with no gene match: 7. This CDR3 reads CASSHKRDRAYEQYF. Here the CDR3 DNA reads TGTGCCAGCAGCCATAAACGGGACAGGGCCTACGAGCAGTACTTC.

This sequence joins TRBV5-1 and TRBJ2-7; 12 bases are a match to TRBD2. The CDR3 covers 15 residues. The V gene's germline CDR1 is SGHRS and CDR2 YFSETQ. The V and J ends lost 6 bases and 7 bases, in that order; junction bases with no gene match: 11. The CDR3 region is CASNRLAGERREQYF. DNA for the CDR3: TGCGCCAGCAACCGACTAGCGGGAGAAAGGAGAGAGCAGTACTTC.

The chain carries TRBV10-3 and TRBJ2-7, with D unresolved. The V and J ends lost 11 bases and 2 bases respectively, with 13 bases between them. The CDR3 covers 12 residues. Germline V gene data show CDR1 as ENHRY and CDR2 as SYGVKD. The CDR3 region has the DNA TGTGCCTGGAGTGCCACCACCTACGAGCAGTACTTC. It codes for CAWSATTYEQYF.

The CDR3 region has the DNA TGTGCCAGCTTAGAGGGACAGGGGGCTGAAGCTTTCTTT. As protein: CASLEGQGAEAFF. The chain carries TRBV25-1 and TRBJ1-1; 11 bases fit TRBD1. The junction had 5 bases not matched to a gene; V was cut back by 8 bases and J by 6 bases. CDR3 length: 13 amino acids. The germline V gene has CDR1 MGHDK and CDR2 SYGVNS.

This clonotype was counted ten times or more. The V gene is TRBV7-8, the J gene TRBJ2-7; 11 positions match TRBD2. CDR1 SGHVS and CDR2 FQNEAQ come from the germline V gene. The CDR3 covers 15 residues. The V segment lost 1 base and the J segment 6 bases; nucleotides outside the gene matches: 5. This CDR3 is CASSLELAGVTEQYF. The CDR3 DNA sequence: TGTGCCAGCAGCTTAGAACTAGCGGGAGTTACCGAGCAGTACTTC.

This chain links TRBV27 with TRBJ1-4; the D is unclear. The germline gives CDR1 MNHEY, CDR2 SMNVEV (reference sequence). Between the trimmed V and J ends, which lost 0 bases and 7 bases, there was a span of 9 bases. The length of the CDR3 is 14 residues. The CDR3 bases are TGTGCCAGCAGTTTATCCTTCCCTTCTGAAAAACTGTTTTTT. Its translation is CASSLSFPSEKLFF.

The genes are TRBV10-3 and TRBJ1-4, with 10 positions matching TRBD1. This CDR3 has 16 amino acids. The J segment lost 6 bases and the V segment lost 5 bases, leaving 9 bases of the junction unmatched. Looked up from germline, CDR1 is ENHRY and CDR2 is SYGVKD. CDR3 protein: CAISYTGDRGHEKLFF. CDR3 in DNA: TGTGCCATCAGTTACACCGGAGACAGGGGGCATGAAAAACTGTTTTTT.

There are many counts of this clonotype. The chain has TRBV29-1 and TRBJ2-2; the D gene is possibly TRBD2 (5 bases). Trimming took 2 bases from V and 6 from J, leaving 10 bases between them. Germline V gene sequence: CDR1 SQVTM, CDR2 ANQGSEA. This CDR3 region has 13 residues. The CDR3 DNA reads as TGCAGCGTTGAAATATTGGGAGCCGGGGAGCTGTTTTTT. Translation gives CSVEILGAGELFF.

This clonotype was detected many times. V is TRBV5-1 and J is TRBJ1-1; D is possibly TRBD1 (5 bases). In germline, CDR1 is SGHRS, CDR2 YFSETQ. The CDR3 sequence is 14 residues long. V lost 5 bases, J lost 3 bases, and 14 bases lay in between. The CDR3 nucleotides read TGCGCCAGCAGTCACGGGGCGGATGACACTGAAGCTTTCTTT. It yields the protein CASSHGADDTEAFF. Based on the CDR3 plus reference TRBV5-1 and TRBJ1-1, the full variable domain is KAGVTQTPRYLIKTRGQQVTLSCSPISGHRSVSWYQQTPGQGLQFLFEYFSETQRNKGNFPGRFSGRQFSNSRSEMNVSTLELGDSALYLCASSHGADDTEAFFGQGTRLTVV.

This clonotype was counted ten times or more. The V call is TRBV7-9, the J call TRBJ2-6; D ambiguous. CDR1 and CDR2 (germline): SEHNR, FQNEAQ (reference sequence). CDR3 length: 14 amino acids. Trimming took 6 bases from V and 0 from J, leaving 6 bases between them. CDR3 region: CASSFDSGANVLTF. The CDR3 coding sequence is TGTGCCAGCAGTTTTGACTCTGGGGCCAACGTCCTGACTTTC.

This clonotype came up many times. V usage is TRBV6-5 and J usage is TRBJ1-6, with TRBD1 matching over 7 bases. The trim removed 2 bases at V and 8 bases at J, leaving 6 bases unmatched. This CDR3 region has 15 residues. Per the germline V gene, CDR1 is MNHEY and CDR2 is SVGAGI. CDR3 in amino acids: CASSYGRDSYSPLHF. The DNA of the CDR3 is TGTGCCAGCAGTTACGGACGGGACAGTTATTCACCCCTCCACTTT.

A word on this clonotype: Given the absence of the conserved phenylalanine or tryptophan at the CDR3 end, a read error is likely. Because the CDR3's place on the DNA is in doubt, the DNA is left out and the CDR3 is given as listed by TCRdb. The rearrangement joins TRBV27 to TRBJ1-2. The length of the CDR3 is 8 amino acids, counting both ends. Germline V gene sequence: CDR1 MNHEY, CDR2 SMNVEV (reference sequence). CDR3 sequence: CASSQRLI.